A single sample gave rise to the 15 T cell receptor beta chains below, sequenced in a study of Ad26.COV2.S vaccination and SARS-CoV-2 variants. Method: immunoSEQ multiplex PCR; TCRdb's copy keeps in-frame clones and lacks some. The sample has roughly 140,000 clones, approximately 90% seen once. Sequenced here: peripheral blood, sampled after recovery from COVID-19. The receptors originated from a human donor who had recovered from COVID-19.

Here the CDR3 DNA reads TGTGCCAGCAGTCGGCCTCTTCAAACAGATACGCAGTATTTT. It translates to CASSRPLQTDTQYF. The gene calls are TRBV7-9 and TRBJ2-3; D gene uncertain. Looked up from germline, CDR1 is SEHNR and CDR2 is FQNEAQ (reference sequence). The ends were cut back, 6 bases at V and 3 bases at J, with 13 bases in the middle. This CDR3 comprises 14 residues.

This clone was detected once. The chain combines TRBV27 with TRBJ1-6; perhaps TRBD1 as D (6 bases). CDR1 and CDR2 from the germline V gene are MNHEY and SMNVEV (reference sequence). This CDR3 is 13 amino acids long. Between the trimmed V and J ends, which lost 11 bases and 5 bases, there was a span of 13 bases. The CDR3 coding sequence is TGTGCCCACCACGAGGGGGATAATTCACCCCTCCACTTT. Translating gives CAHHEGDNSPLHF.

V usage is TRBV27 and J usage is TRBJ1-1; possible D gene TRBD1, 5 bases. Between the trimmed V and J ends, which lost 6 bases and 3 bases, there was a span of 11 bases. The CDR3 consists of 13 residues. Germline-derived CDR1 and CDR2 are MNHEY and SMNVEV (reference sequence). The CDR3 sequence: CASRYRQHTEAFF. The DNA of the CDR3 is TGTGCCAGCAGATACCGACAGCACACTGAAGCTTTCTTT.

The chain recombines TRBV6-6 with TRBJ1-3; unclear D gene. Germline V CDR1 and CDR2: MNHNY, SVGAGI (reference sequence). Trimming cost V 2 bases and J 4 bases, with 6 bases left between them. This CDR3 comprises 13 residues. This CDR3 is CASSYDGGNTIYF. The DNA of the CDR3 is TGTGCCAGCAGTTACGACGGGGGAAACACCATATATTTT.

This clone has only one observation. V gene TRBV15 combines with J gene TRBJ2-3, with D maybe TRBD1 (7 bases). CDR1 is LNHNV, CDR2 YYDKDF, per germline (reference sequence). Trimming removed 5 bases from V and 7 bases from J, with 13 bases in between. The CDR3 has 13 residues. For the CDR3, the DNA is TGTGCCACCAGCCAGGGGGGACAAAATACGCAGTATTTT. It specifies CATSQGGQNTQYF.

The J gene is TRBJ1-2, the V gene TRBV30; D might be TRBD1 (5 bases). Trimming stripped 1 base from V and 12 bases from J, with 12 bases between. Germline CDR1 reads GTSNPN; CDR2 reads SVGIG (reference sequence). The CDR3 sequence is 11 residues long. The CDR3 sequence is CAWSESGTHTF. In nucleotides, the CDR3 is TGTGCCTGGAGTGAATCCGGGACGCACACCTTC. The variable domain in full, completed from reference TRBV30 and TRBJ1-2, reads SQTIHQWPATLVQPVGSPLSLECTVEGTSNPNLYWYRQAAGRGLQLLFYSVGIGQISSEVPQNLSASRPQDRQFILSSKKLLLSDSGFYLCAWSESGTHTFGSGTRLTVV.

CDR3 in amino acids: CASSYSGGGNSPLHF. The CDR3 region has the DNA TGTGCCAGCAGTTACTCGGGGGGTGGAAATTCACCCCTCCACTTT. The genes are TRBV6-5 and TRBJ1-6; D is perhaps TRBD1 (5 bases). V lost 0 bases and J 7 bases, leaving 10 bases between the germline ends. The CDR3 spans 15 residues. Germline V gene data show CDR1 as MNHEY and CDR2 as SVGAGI.

This sequence joins TRBV5-3 and TRBJ2-2; maybe TRBD2 (5 bases). TRBV5-3 is marked as an open reading frame, function uncertain. The germline V and J ends were trimmed by 3 bases and 2 bases, with 17 bases remaining between them. This CDR3 region has 17 residues. The CDR3 loop reads CARSSLSTGINTGELFF. The CDR3 DNA reads TGTGCCAGAAGCTCACTCAGTACGGGGATTAACACCGGGGAGCTGTTTTTT.

This chain joins TRBV28 and TRBJ2-7; 11 bases line up with TRBD2. Germline V CDR1 and CDR2: MDHEN, SYDVKM. The CDR3 consists of 14 residues. V lost 7 bases to trimming and J lost 4 bases; unmatched junction nucleotides: 6. For the CDR3, the DNA is TGTGCCAGCATGGGGACTAGCGGAGAGTACGAGCAGTACTTC. Translating it yields CASMGTSGEYEQYF.

J is TRBJ1-2 and V is TRBV10-1; no definite D call. Trimming pared 1 base from V and 8 bases from J, leaving 11 bases between. This CDR3 spans 13 amino acids. Germline V CDR1 and CDR2: WNHNN, SYGVQD (reference sequence). In DNA form, the CDR3 reads TGCGCCAGCAGTGAGTTTCGGGCCCGCGGCTACACCTTC. Amino acids: CASSEFRARGYTF.

The chain is built from TRBV27 and TRBJ2-1; D is undetermined. The germline CDR1 and CDR2 sequences are MNHEY and SMNVEV (reference sequence). This CDR3 region has 12 residues. V lost 4 bases to trimming and J lost 7 bases, with 8 bases between them. The CDR3 is CASSSIRNEQFF. The CDR3 nucleotides read TGTGCCAGCAGTTCTATAAGGAATGAGCAGTTCTTC.

V and J are TRBV30 and TRBJ1-4, with D possibly being TRBD1 (6 bases). The V gene lost 5 bases and the J gene lost 7 bases, with 14 bases spanning the gap. The germline V gene has CDR1 GTSNPN and CDR2 SVGIG (reference sequence). This CDR3 is 13 amino acids long. This CDR3 reads CAWYGGPGEKLFF. CDR3 bases: TGTGCCTGGTACGGGGGGCCTGGTGAAAAACTGTTTTTT. Full variable domain (remainder filled in from reference TRBV30 and TRBJ1-4): SQTIHQWPATLVQPVGSPLSLECTVEGTSNPNLYWYRQAAGRGLQLLFYSVGIGQISSEVPQNLSASRPQDRQFILSSKKLLLSDSGFYLCAWYGGPGEKLFFGSGTQLSVL.

V usage is TRBV9 and J usage is TRBJ1-6, with a possible D match to TRBD1 (5 bases). The CDR3 extends over 15 amino acids. The germline V and J ends were trimmed by 4 bases and 8 bases, with 16 bases remaining between them. Germline lookup yields CDR1 SGDLS and CDR2 YYNGEE. In nucleotides, the CDR3 is TGTGCCAGCAGCCCTCGTTGGGGGGGTGATTCACCCCTCCACTTT. Translating gives CASSPRWGGDSPLHF.

The chain employs TRBV4-3 and TRBJ1-5; D possibly corresponds to TRBD1 (5 bases). The V gene lost 0 bases and the J gene lost 3 bases, with 9 bases spanning the gap. Germline V gene data show CDR1 as LGHNA and CDR2 as YSLEER. This CDR3 has 15 residues. The CDR3 protein is CASSQDRGYNQPQHF. For the CDR3, the DNA is TGCGCCAGCAGCCAAGATAGGGGATACAATCAGCCCCAGCATTTT.

This clone was recorded a few times. J is TRBJ1-6 and V is TRBV19; 7 nucleotides align to TRBD1. V shed 7 bases and J 3 bases; nucleotides not matched to a gene: 9. Per germline, CDR1 LNHDA and CDR2 SQIVND (reference sequence). The CDR3 is 16 amino acids. The CDR3 DNA sequence: TGTGCCAGTAAAATGGGGACAGCGGACTATAATTCACCCCTCCACTTT. Translated: CASKMGTADYNSPLHF.